This T cell receptor beta chain was profiled in a study of Ad26.COV2.S vaccination and SARS-CoV-2 variants. Whole-study findings and limits: The placebo group had lower spike-specific TCR breadth than the vaccine recipients did.

V lost 2 bases and J lost 9, with 11 bases in between. The CDR3 extends over 13 amino acids. The germline CDR1 and CDR2 sequences are LNHDA and SQIVND (reference sequence). Noted treatment: 15 to 20 received Ad26.COV2.S at low or high dose, single or two shots; about 5 received placebo; per-sample allocation not given. Sampling took place 63 days after the first vaccine or placebo injection. This table comes from immunoSEQ multiplex PCR, and its TCRdb copy is limited to in-frame clones, with some not included. The table records some 500,000 clones, 75% to 90% of them present only once. This clone was detected only a few times. Its antigen is still unknown.

The chain links TRBV19 to TRBJ2-1; D uncertain. Sequencing used peripheral blood, obtained in a trial of Ad26.COV2.S vaccine versus placebo. The receptor comes from a person aged 18-60 years who received the Ad26.COV2.S COVID-19 vaccine or a placebo. The CDR3 sequence is CASSISVFGEQFF. The DNA for the CDR3 is TGTGCCAGTAGTATAAGCGTTTTTGGTGAGCAGTTCTTC.